This T cell receptor (beta chain) was profiled in a study of shared T cell receptors in the human thymus. Profiled with immunoSEQ multiplex PCR; TCRdb holds only in-frame clones, not every one. The sample yields 500,000 to 750,000 clones, around 89% seen once. The CDR3 is 13 residues long. Germline V gives CDR1 SGHTS, CDR2 YDEGEE. Trimming stripped 0 bases from V and 6 bases from J, with 10 bases between. These records were also assigned to another study, of human thymus T cells. That study adds: Thymus pieces cut out during corrective heart surgery were the tissue that was used. Thymic and blood repertoires seemed to favor certain V and J genes.

The V call is TRBV5-8, the J call TRBJ2-7, with D tentatively TRBD2 (5 bases). Sequenced material: thymocytes. The TCR originated in a boy younger than two with a congenital heart defect. CDR3 nucleotide sequence: TGTGCCAGCAGCTTGGCGGGGATGGGCGAGCAGTACTTC. This gives the protein CASSLAGMGEQYF.